The next 32 T cell receptor beta chains were all read from a single sample in a study of T cells in Graves' hyperthyroidism and ophthalmopathy. RNA transcripts served as the template for amplifying TCR beta CDR3 regions. The HTBI primer set was used in a first-round RT-PCR of the TCR CDR3. One entry per CDR3 protein results from TCRdb running MiXCR on the multiplex PCR reads. This table holds fewer than 450,000 distinct CDR3 sequences, 17% found once. Sequencing input: blood. These receptors came from a woman aged 25-40 years with Graves' hyperthyroidism that later progressed to Graves' ophthalmopathy.

This chain connects TRBV30 to TRBJ2-5; D possibly uses TRBD1 or TRBD2 (5 bases each). Trimming removed 3 bases from V and 5 bases from J, with 16 bases in between. The CDR3 contains 14 residues. The germline V gene encodes CDR1 GTSNPN and CDR2 SVGIG (reference sequence). This chain's CDR3 is CAWSTGGGGETQYF. In nucleotides, the CDR3 is TGTGCCTGGAGCACAGGAGGTGGTGGGGAGACCCAGTACTTC.

The genes are TRBV3-1 and TRBJ1-2, with D maybe TRBD1 (5 bases). Germline lookup yields CDR1 LGHDT and CDR2 YNNKEL (reference sequence). V was pared by 4 bases and J by 5 bases, with 14 bases between. There are 14 residues in the CDR3. DNA for the CDR3: TGTGCCAGCAGCCCCTCCCCCGGGGCATATGGCTACACCTTC. This codes for CASSPSPGAYGYTF. Combining the CDR3 with reference TRBV3-1 and TRBJ1-2 gives the whole variable domain DTAVSQTPKYLVTQMGNDKSIKCEQNLGHDTMYWYKQDSKKFLKIMFSYNNKELIINETVPNRFSPKSPDKAHLNLHINSLELGDSAVYFCASSPSPGAYGYTFGSGTRLTVV.

This clonotype has a count of ten or more. The chain recombines TRBV29-1 with TRBJ1-3; TRBD1 is a possible D gene (6 bases). The CDR3 length is 12 residues. The ends were cut back, 6 bases at V and 2 bases at J, with 8 bases in the middle. Germline V lookup: CDR1 SQVTM, CDR2 ANQGSEA. CDR3 region: CSVGTTGNTIYF. In DNA, the CDR3 is TGCAGCGTCGGGACAACTGGAAACACCATATATTTT.

This clonotype was seen many times. The V call is TRBV29-1, the J call TRBJ1-4, with D unresolved. The V gene's germline CDR1 is SQVTM and CDR2 ANQGSEA. The CDR3 consists of 14 residues. Trimming left V 0 bases short and J 0 bases short, with 5 bases between. CDR3 sequence: CSVEEYATNEKLFF. The CDR3 bases are TGCAGCGTTGAAGAGTACGCAACTAATGAAAAACTGTTTTTT.

This clonotype was picked up a small number of times. The chain uses TRBV7-2 and TRBJ2-5; D perhaps matches TRBD1 (6 bases). The germline CDR1 and CDR2 sequences are SGHTA and FQGNSA. The length of the CDR3 is 15 residues. V lost 5 bases and J lost 7, with 20 bases in between. The CDR3 DNA sequence: TGTGCCAGCAGCGGGCGGACACAGGGATTTAGGACCCAGTACTTC. This gives the protein CASSGRTQGFRTQYF.

This clonotype was recorded at least ten times. This chain connects TRBV19 to TRBJ1-1; D unresolved. The length of the CDR3 is 15 residues. The germline V gene encodes CDR1 LNHDA and CDR2 SQIVND (reference sequence). Trimming took 5 bases from V and 0 from J, leaving 13 bases between them. The DNA for the CDR3 is TGTGCCAGTAGTCCGCGTATAGGGATGAACACTGAAGCTTTCTTT. This translates into CASSPRIGMNTEAFF.

A few counts support this clonotype. V and J are TRBV4-1 and TRBJ2-1; no reliable D call. Germline CDR1 MGHRA, CDR2 YSYEKL. The CDR3 runs 17 residues. Trimming shortened V by 4 bases and J by 0 bases, and 16 bases separated the two germline ends. The CDR3 DNA follows: TGCGCCAGCAGCCGAAGCCCCTCCAGGAACTCCTACAATGAGCAGTTCTTC. It translates to CASSRSPSRNSYNEQFF.

This clonotype was counted ten times or more. The chain couples TRBV7-8 to TRBJ1-2; D remains ambiguous. The germline V and J ends were trimmed by 1 base and 6 bases, with 24 bases remaining between them. The CDR3 runs 18 residues. Germline V gives CDR1 SGHVS, CDR2 FQNEAQ. CDR3 sequence reads: CASSLGSAVQMVVDGYTF. DNA for the CDR3: TGTGCCAGCAGCTTAGGGTCCGCCGTACAGATGGTCGTAGATGGCTACACCTTC.

This clonotype was counted many times. The gene calls are TRBV20-1 and TRBJ2-1, with 10 nucleotides matching TRBD2. The germline gives CDR1 DFQATT, CDR2 SNEGSKA (reference sequence). V lost 3 bases, J lost 5 bases, and 4 bases stayed unmatched. This CDR3 comprises 14 residues. The CDR3 DNA sequence: TGCAGTGCTAGTCGGCTAGCGGGGGACAATGAGCAGTTCTTC. This translates into CSASRLAGDNEQFF.

At least ten counts were recorded for this clonotype. The V gene is TRBV11-2, the J gene TRBJ2-5; D uncertain. The V gene lost 5 bases and the J gene lost 5 bases, with 12 bases spanning the gap. The CDR3 length is 13 residues. The V gene's germline CDR1 is SGHAT and CDR2 FQNNGV. The CDR3 loop is CASSNSPPETQYF. The CDR3 coding sequence is TGTGCCAGCAGCAACTCCCCCCCGGAGACCCAGTACTTC.

This clonotype was recorded at least ten times. The chain's CDR3 is CASSQALRGQGSSEQYF. The CDR3, as DNA: TGTGCCAGCAGCCAGGCTCTTCGTGGTCAGGGGAGTAGCGAGCAGTACTTC. This chain joins TRBV14 and TRBJ2-7, with D perhaps matching TRBD1 (6 bases). The CDR3 covers 17 residues. CDR1 is SGHDN, CDR2 FVKESK, per germline. Trimming removed 3 bases at V and 6 bases at J, with 24 bases between.

This clonotype was recorded many times. The chain employs TRBV27 and TRBJ2-1; D is uncertain. This CDR3 has 14 amino acids. The germline V gene encodes CDR1 MNHEY and CDR2 SMNVEV (reference sequence). Trimming removed 4 bases at V and 9 bases at J, with 16 bases between. The CDR3 here is CASSSHPMSSEQFF. The CDR3 nucleotides are TGTGCCAGCAGTTCTCACCCGATGAGTTCTGAGCAGTTCTTC.

This clonotype has a handful of counts. One end of the junction does not line up with germline, which may come from a read error. The CDR3 sequence is CAGRNAGHAATNEKLFF. The DNA of the CDR3 is TGTGCCGGCAGAAATGCGGGACACGCGGCAACTAATGAAAAACTGTTTTTT. The J gene is TRBJ1-4, the V gene TRBV28; possible D gene TRBD1, 6 bases. Germline V gives CDR1 MDHEN, CDR2 SYDVKM. The CDR3 has 17 amino acids.

This clonotype was seen many times. The rearrangement joins TRBV28 to TRBJ1-3; TRBD1 agrees at 8 bases. The trim removed 6 bases at V and 1 base at J, leaving 5 bases unmatched. The CDR3 has 15 amino acids. CDR1 is MDHEN, CDR2 SYDVKM, per germline. The chain's CDR3 is CASSHNRGSGNTIYF. CDR3 bases: TGTGCCAGCAGCCATAACAGGGGGTCTGGAAACACCATATATTTT.

In this sample, this clonotype turned up a few times. The rearrangement uses TRBV19 and TRBJ2-7; 10 bases agree with TRBD1. V lost 3 bases to trimming and J lost 2 bases; unmatched junction nucleotides: 1. The CDR3 consists of 14 residues. In germline, CDR1 is LNHDA, CDR2 SQIVND (reference sequence). The DNA of the CDR3 is TGTGCCAGTAGTATCGGACAGGGGGCCTACGAGCAGTACTTC. Protein product: CASSIGQGAYEQYF.

This clonotype has ten or more counts. The chain carries TRBV29-1 and TRBJ2-5; D not certain. Trimming took off 4 bases at V and 1 base at J, with 13 bases between the two ends. Germline CDR1 reads SQVTM; CDR2 reads ANQGSEA. The CDR3 covers 14 residues. CDR3 sequence (DNA): TGCAGCGTTGCTTTTGTTGGGGTCCAAGAGACCCAGTACTTC. Protein: CSVAFVGVQETQYF.

The sample holds many counts of this clonotype. V is TRBV27 and J is TRBJ1-6, with D unclear. The CDR3 contains 11 residues. Germline lookup yields CDR1 MNHEY and CDR2 SMNVEV (reference sequence). V was shortened by 5 bases and J by 12 bases, with 8 bases between the two germline ends. The CDR3 reads CASSPRRPLHF. The DNA of the CDR3 is TGTGCCAGCAGTCCGAGAAGACCCCTCCACTTT.

This clonotype was detected many times. The chain joins TRBV2 to TRBJ2-3; D is uncertain. V lost 8 bases to trimming and J lost 0 bases, with 6 bases between them. The CDR3 sequence is 12 residues long. Germline loops: CDR1 SNHLY, CDR2 FYNNEI. The DNA for the CDR3 is TGTGCCAGCTATAGAAGCACAGATACGCAGTATTTT. Protein product: CASYRSTDTQYF.

This clonotype was counted many times. The chain is built from TRBV24-1 and TRBJ2-1; 13 nucleotides line up with TRBD2. The germline gives CDR1 KGHDR, CDR2 SFDVKD. The J segment lost 6 bases and the V segment lost 5 bases, leaving 6 bases of the junction unmatched. CDR3 length: 16 residues. CDR3 bases: TGTGCCACCAGTGGCCGAGGACTAGCGGGGGTCAATGAGCAGTTCTTC. Its protein is CATSGRGLAGVNEQFF.

As concerns this clonotype: A read error may be the cause here, since a much bigger clone is one base away. Because the CDR3 is missing its conserved closing phenylalanine or tryptophan, this is likely a read error. V gene TRBV30 combines with J gene TRBJ1-1, with D uncertain. V gave up 3 bases and J gave up 3 bases, with 8 bases separating them. This CDR3 region has 12 residues. Germline values: CDR1 GTSNPN, CDR2 SVGIG (reference sequence). The CDR3, as DNA: TGTGCCTGGAGCCCTCTGTACACTGAAGCTTTCCTT. Translating gives CAWSPLYTEAFL.

This chain connects TRBV5-6 to TRBJ1-1; D remains ambiguous. The CDR3 covers 15 residues. V was cut by 0 bases and J by 2 bases, with 11 bases left in between. The V gene's germline CDR1 is SGHDT and CDR2 YYEEEE. The CDR3 protein is CASSLEETLNTEAFF. In DNA form, the CDR3 reads TGTGCCAGCAGCTTGGAAGAGACCCTAAACACTGAAGCTTTCTTT.

Ten or more counts support this clonotype. The chain has TRBV30 and TRBJ2-3; D perhaps matches TRBD1 (5 bases). Germline values: CDR1 GTSNPN, CDR2 SVGIG (reference sequence). V shed 0 bases and J shed 6 bases, with 10 bases lying between them. The CDR3 runs 13 residues. CDR3 amino acids: CAWSVKGPDTQYF. The DNA for the CDR3 is TGTGCCTGGAGTGTAAAGGGGCCGGATACGCAGTATTTT.

This clonotype has a count of ten or more. J is TRBJ1-6 and V is TRBV11-2, with no clear D. CDR3 length: 17 residues. The V end was cut by 1 base, the J end by 6 bases, with 16 bases between. Germline V gene data show CDR1 as SGHAT and CDR2 as FQNNGV. The CDR3 spells CASSLVGHPPSNSPLHF. For the CDR3, the DNA is TGTGCCAGCAGCTTAGTTGGGCATCCACCAAGTAATTCACCCCTCCACTTT.

The J gene is TRBJ2-1, the V gene TRBV27, with 9 bases identical to TRBD2. Germline V CDR1 and CDR2: MNHEY, SMNVEV (reference sequence). The CDR3 totals 17 residues. With V trimmed by 2 bases and J by 1 base, 6 bases remained unmatched. The CDR3 nucleotides read TGTGCCAGCAGTTTAGTCCTAGCGGGGACGTCCTACAATGAGCAGTTCTTC. This gives the protein CASSLVLAGTSYNEQFF.

There are many counts of this clonotype. This sequence joins TRBV6-5 and TRBJ2-5, with D perhaps assigned TRBD1 or TRBD2 (5 bases each). CDR3 length: 17 residues. V was pared by 2 bases and J by 2 bases, with 18 bases between. Germline loops: CDR1 MNHEY, CDR2 SVGAGI. The CDR3 nucleotides are TGTGCCAGCAGTTACGGCGATGTCGGGACCGATCAAGAGACCCAGTACTTC. Translated: CASSYGDVGTDQETQYF.

V is TRBV6-1 and J is TRBJ1-5; 8 bases match TRBD1. Looked up from germline, CDR1 is MNHNS and CDR2 is SASEGT. The CDR3 totals 16 residues. J was trimmed by 4 bases and V by 5 bases; bases with no gene match: 10. The CDR3 region has the DNA TGTGCCAGCAGTTGTCCCGACAGGGGTCGAAATCAGCCCCAGCATTTT. Translation: CASSCPDRGRNQPQHF.

In this sample, this clonotype turned up many times. J is TRBJ1-4 and V is TRBV2; no clear D gene. Germline V CDR1 and CDR2: SNHLY, FYNNEI. The CDR3 loop spans 14 amino acids. Between the trimmed V and J ends, which lost 3 bases and 0 bases, there was a span of 5 bases. CDR3 sequence reads: CASSDRPTNEKLFF. The CDR3 region has the DNA TGTGCCAGCAGTGACAGACCAACTAATGAAAAACTGTTTTTT.

This clonotype was counted at least ten times. This rearrangement joins TRBV6-1 to TRBJ1-6, with a possible D match to TRBD1 (5 bases). The CDR3 consists of 15 residues. Germline values: CDR1 MNHNS, CDR2 SASEGT. Trimming pared 5 bases from V and 7 bases from J, leaving 15 bases between. Written as DNA, the CDR3 is TGTGCCAGCAGTCGCGTCGTGGCAGGGAATTCACCCCTCCACTTT. The encoded protein is CASSRVVAGNSPLHF.

This clonotype was found once. This sequence joins TRBV7-2 and TRBJ2-1, with 9 bases lining up with TRBD2. The CDR3 length is 16 residues. Germline V lookup: CDR1 SGHTA, CDR2 FQGNSA. Losses at the gene ends were 6 bases for V and 5 bases for J; bases not matched to a gene: 11. The CDR3 DNA sequence: TGTGCCAGCAGATTCTCCGGGGCTAGCGGGAACAATGAGCAGTTCTTC. Protein product: CASRFSGASGNNEQFF.

This clonotype has only a few counts. This rearrangement joins TRBV4-2 to TRBJ2-5; TRBD2 aligns across 13 bases. This CDR3 comprises 17 residues. V was pared by 0 bases and J by 1 base, with 2 bases of the junction left unmatched. Germline V CDR1 and CDR2: LGHNA, YNFKEQ. CDR3 DNA: TGTGCCAGCAGCCAAGATAGACTAGCGGGGGGCCAAGAGACCCAGTACTTC. Amino acid sequence: CASSQDRLAGGQETQYF.

This clonotype was seen ten or more times. The rearrangement joins TRBV20-1 to TRBJ1-1; D is unresolved. V was trimmed by 6 bases and J by 1 base, leaving 12 bases between them. The CDR3 consists of 13 residues. Germline CDR1 and CDR2: DFQATT and SNEGSKA (reference sequence). The CDR3 spells CSARRSSNTEAFF. CDR3 sequence (DNA): TGCAGTGCCAGGCGGAGTTCGAACACTGAAGCTTTCTTT.

There are many counts of this clonotype. The CDR3 here is CASSLRREPPSTDTQYF. The CDR3, as DNA: TGTGCCAGCAGTTTAAGGCGCGAGCCCCCTAGCACAGATACGCAGTATTTT. The chain couples TRBV28 to TRBJ2-3; D is uncertain. CDR3 length: 17 residues. Germline V lookup: CDR1 MDHEN, CDR2 SYDVKM. V was pared by 2 bases and J by 0 bases, with 15 bases between.